What follows describes a single TCR beta chain. What it binds is unknown. The sample originates from a study of monozygotic twins with inflammatory bowel disease. TCRdb reprocessed the 5' RACE reads and stores each CDR3 protein as one record, lacking DNA. Its listing shows 400,000 to 500,000 distinct CDR3 sequences. Findings and limits, study-wide: By inverse Simpson index, TCRbeta diversity was lower in IBD patients than in healthy co-twins.

CDR3 length equals 15 residues. The germline V gene has CDR1 SGHTA and CDR2 FQGNSA. The chain couples TRBV7-2 to TRBJ1-6; with no DNA, the TCRdb D assignment of TRBD1 cannot be verified. The source is a human donor with ulcerative colitis or Crohn's disease, or a healthy co-twin of an affected twin (not recorded which). Sequencing was done on a sample of blood. This CDR3 reads CASSPNQPGTESLHF.